This T cell receptor (beta chain) comes out of a study of OX40 agonist ivuxolimab in advanced cancers. About the study: Males comprised 70% to 85% of the group, whose mean age was about 62 years (range about 23 to 80).

Study conclusions and caveats: Low normalized T-cell clonal expansion was also seen in some nonresponders.

Note on this clone: Its target is not known.

In germline, CDR1 is SGDLS, CDR2 YYNGEE. The CDR3 sequence is 15 residues long. Assay: immunoSEQ multiplex PCR; the TCRdb copy retains only in-frame clones and omits some. The data show roughly 60,000 clones, 70% to 90% seen once. The sequenced sample was CD4+ or CD8+ T cells sorted from blood, obtained in a trial of the OX40 agonist ivuxolimab. The TCR originated in an adult with an advanced solid tumor such as melanoma, head and neck, liver or kidney cancer. The rearrangement uses TRBV9 and TRBJ2-5; D is possibly TRBD2 (6 bases). The DNA matches TRBJ2-7 better at its end, which makes the J call doubtful. This CDR3 reads CASSVGPGSPYEQYF. The CDR3 DNA reads as TGTGCCAGCAGCGTAGGACCCGGGAGTCCGTACGAGCAGTACTTC.